Listed here are 14 T cell receptor beta chains from one sample, sequenced in a study of radiation and T cells in renal cell carcinoma. Assay used: immunoSEQ multiplex PCR; TCRdb lists only in-frame clones, some missing. The table lists approximately 75,000 clones, 82% of them singletons, with 5.8% in the top ten. Time point specified: blood 2 weeks post-SBRT. Described treatment: 15 Gy SBRT to primary tumor, nephrectomy 4 weeks later. This specimen was blood, taken from a patient whose treatment included radiotherapy and nephrectomy. These receptors were obtained from a man between 60 and 70 years old with renal cell carcinoma.

This rearrangement joins TRBV12-5 to TRBJ2-3; weak D call: TRBD2 (6 bases). The germline gives CDR1 LGHNT, CDR2 FRNRAP. The ends were cut back, 8 bases at V and 0 bases at J, with 21 bases in the middle. The CDR3 sequence is 17 residues long. The CDR3 sequence: CASSRELVGGSTDTQYF. For the CDR3, the DNA is TGTGCTAGTTCGAGGGAGTTGGTGGGAGGCAGCACAGATACGCAGTATTTT.

This sequence joins TRBV2 and TRBJ2-4; D might be TRBD2 (5 bases). The ends were cut back, 7 bases at V and 0 bases at J, with 16 bases in the middle. The germline V gene encodes CDR1 SNHLY and CDR2 FYNNEI. The CDR3 consists of 16 residues. CDR3 DNA: TGTGCCAGCACCCGAGCTGGACTCCTAGCCAAAAACATTCAGTACTTC. Protein: CASTRAGLLAKNIQYF.

The rearrangement joins TRBV4-1 to TRBJ2-3; D ambiguous. The germline V and J ends were trimmed by 2 bases and 4 bases, with 10 bases remaining between them. Germline V CDR1 and CDR2: MGHRA, YSYEKL. The CDR3 covers 14 residues. The CDR3 nucleotides read TGCGCCAGCAGCCAACCGCTAAGCGCAGATACGCAGTATTTT. This encodes CASSQPLSADTQYF.

This clone was detected only a few times. This chain links TRBV5-1 with TRBJ2-2; unclear D gene. The germline V gene encodes CDR1 SGHRS and CDR2 YFSETQ. The ends were cut back, 2 bases at V and 5 bases at J, with 10 bases in the middle. The CDR3 sequence is 14 residues long. The CDR3 region is CASSLPGNTGELFF. CDR3 sequence (DNA): TGCGCCAGCAGCTTACCGGGTAATACCGGGGAGCTGTTTTTT.

The chain joins TRBV6-1 to TRBJ2-3; 8 positions agree with TRBD2. Germline values: CDR1 MNHNS, CDR2 SASEGT. The CDR3 runs 16 residues. The trim removed 2 bases at V and 4 bases at J, leaving 8 bases unmatched. This CDR3 is CASSELERELADTQYF. CDR3 DNA: TGTGCCAGCAGTGAATTGGAGCGGGAGTTGGCAGATACGCAGTATTTT.

This clone came up a few times. V usage is TRBV9 and J usage is TRBJ2-2; D not certain. Per the germline V gene, CDR1 is SGDLS and CDR2 is YYNGEE. The CDR3 covers 13 residues. Deletions cut 6 bases from V and 3 bases from J, with 9 bases between. The CDR3: CASTRVDTGELFF. The CDR3 DNA reads TGTGCCAGCACTCGAGTCGACACCGGGGAGCTGTTTTTT.

In regard to this clone: At one end the junction does not follow the germline gene, possibly because of a read error. The rearrangement joins TRBV9 to TRBJ2-2; D is unresolved. The CDR3 covers 15 residues. Germline CDR1 SGDLS, CDR2 YYNGEE. CDR3 in DNA: TGTGCCGGCAGCGTAGCCCCTTTCACGGCTGGGGAGCTGTTTTTT. Translated: CAGSVAPFTAGELFF.

The V call is TRBV9, the J call TRBJ2-1; D ambiguous. The CDR3 runs to 15 residues. The germline gives CDR1 SGDLS, CDR2 YYNGEE. Trimming left V 1 base short and J 2 bases short, with 10 bases between. The CDR3 spells CASSVRTETYNEQFF. The CDR3 DNA sequence: TGTGCCAGCAGCGTAAGAACAGAAACCTACAATGAGCAGTTCTTC.

V is TRBV27 and J is TRBJ1-3, with no clear D. The CDR3 is made up of 16 amino acids. V was shortened by 0 bases and J by 0 bases, with 9 bases between the two germline ends. Germline V gene sequence: CDR1 MNHEY, CDR2 SMNVEV (reference sequence). The CDR3 DNA sequence: TGTGCCAGCAGTTTATCTTCGGCTTACTCTGGAAACACCATATATTTT. Translation gives CASSLSSAYSGNTIYF.

The chain couples TRBV2 to TRBJ2-5; 12 bases are a match to TRBD2. CDR3 length: 14 amino acids. The V segment lost 5 bases and the J segment 3 bases; nucleotides outside the gene matches: 1. Germline lookup yields CDR1 SNHLY and CDR2 FYNNEI. CDR3 in amino acids: CASSRTSGKETQYF. The CDR3 DNA is TGTGCCAGCAGTCGGACTAGCGGGAAAGAGACCCAGTACTTC.

This chain uses TRBV6-1 with TRBJ1-2; 7 bases map to TRBD1. Germline V gives CDR1 MNHNS, CDR2 SASEGT. The CDR3 consists of 13 residues. V lost 2 bases, J lost 4 bases, and 1 base stayed unmatched. In DNA, the CDR3 is TGTGCCAGCAGTGAAAGGGGGCTCTATGGCTACACCTTC. This translates into CASSERGLYGYTF.

The V gene is TRBV4-3, the J gene TRBJ2-3; the D gene is possibly TRBD1 (5 bases). The CDR3 extends over 18 amino acids. Looked up from germline, CDR1 is LGHNA and CDR2 is YSLEER. Trimming removed 0 bases from V and 0 bases from J, with 16 bases in between. The CDR3 DNA reads TGCGCCAGCAGCCAAGATAGACCGGGTAGGGGTAGCACAGATACGCAGTATTTT. Encoded protein: CASSQDRPGRGSTDTQYF.

The rearrangement links TRBV12-5 to TRBJ2-5, with TRBD2 as a possible D gene (6 bases). CDR1 is LGHNT, CDR2 FRNRAP, per germline. CDR3 length: 13 amino acids. Trimming stripped 7 bases from V and 3 bases from J, with 12 bases between. CDR3 sequence (DNA): TGTGCTAGTGCGGCGGGATACGAAGAGACCCAGTACTTC. Amino acids: CASAAGYEETQYF.

V and J are TRBV4-1 and TRBJ2-7; a possible D gene is TRBD1 (6 bases). Trimming removed 6 bases at V and 2 bases at J, with 14 bases between. Germline V CDR1 and CDR2: MGHRA, YSYEKL. The CDR3 is made up of 14 amino acids. This CDR3 is CASSRPGQTYEQYF. The CDR3 DNA reads as TGCGCCAGCAGTCGGCCGGGACAAACCTACGAGCAGTACTTC.